This T cell receptor (beta chain) was retrieved from a study of blood T cell repertoires in COVID-19. Study overall: T cells, B-cell-depleted T cells, or PBMCs supplied cDNA or gDNA.

This CDR3 is built from 14 residues. Trimming stripped 8 bases from V and 10 bases from J, with 18 bases between. Per the germline V gene, CDR1 is MNHEY and CDR2 is SVGAGI. Recovery meant two consecutive negative NP/OP PCR tests, professional clearance, or resolved symptoms. Profiling relied on immunoSEQ multiplex PCR, and the TCRdb table lists in-frame clones only, not all of them. The repertoire consists of 450,000 to 500,000 clones, with around 85% occurring once and the leading ten covering approximately 8%. This receptor was obtained from an older woman who had recovered from COVID-19. The V and J genes are TRBV6-5 and TRBJ1-6; D not certain. The specimen was PBMCs or T cells enriched from blood (not recorded which). The CDR3 loop is CASGSLLRSSPLHF. The DNA of the CDR3 is TGTGCCAGCGGCTCACTTTTAAGGAGCTCACCCCTCCACTTT.